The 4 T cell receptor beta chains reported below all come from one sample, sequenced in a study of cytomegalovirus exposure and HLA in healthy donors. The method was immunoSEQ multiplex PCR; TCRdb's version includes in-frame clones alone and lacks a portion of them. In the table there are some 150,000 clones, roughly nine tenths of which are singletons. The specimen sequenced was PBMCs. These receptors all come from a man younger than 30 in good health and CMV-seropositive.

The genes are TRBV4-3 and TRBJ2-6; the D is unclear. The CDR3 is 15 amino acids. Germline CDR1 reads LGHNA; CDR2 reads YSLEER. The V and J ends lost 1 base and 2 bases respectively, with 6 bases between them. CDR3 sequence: CASSQGGPGANVLTF. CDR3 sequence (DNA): TGCGCCAGCAGCCAAGGTGGGCCTGGGGCCAACGTCCTGACTTTC.

The CDR3 coding sequence is TGTGCCAGTAGTATTGCGTTACAGAACTACGAGCAGTACTTC. Protein: CASSIALQNYEQYF. This chain links TRBV19 with TRBJ2-7; no firm D call. This CDR3 has 14 amino acids. Germline assignment: CDR1 LNHDA and CDR2 SQIVND (reference sequence). V gave up 3 bases and J gave up 3 bases, with 12 bases separating them.

The CDR3, as DNA: TGTGCCAGCAGCTTAACGGTCGCCTCGCCTGAAGCTTTCTTT. It is translated as CASSLTVASPEAFF. The chain joins TRBV7-9 to TRBJ1-1, with D unclear. The germline V gene has CDR1 SEHNR and CDR2 FQNEAQ (reference sequence). This CDR3 has 14 amino acids. V was pared by 2 bases and J by 6 bases, with 13 bases between.

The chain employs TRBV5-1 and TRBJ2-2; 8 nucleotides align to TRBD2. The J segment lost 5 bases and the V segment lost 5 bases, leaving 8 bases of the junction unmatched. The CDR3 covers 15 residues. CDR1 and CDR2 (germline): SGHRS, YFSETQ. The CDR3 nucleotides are TGCGCCAGCAGTCCGAGCGGGAGTATTACCGGGGAGCTGTTTTTT. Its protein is CASSPSGSITGELFF.